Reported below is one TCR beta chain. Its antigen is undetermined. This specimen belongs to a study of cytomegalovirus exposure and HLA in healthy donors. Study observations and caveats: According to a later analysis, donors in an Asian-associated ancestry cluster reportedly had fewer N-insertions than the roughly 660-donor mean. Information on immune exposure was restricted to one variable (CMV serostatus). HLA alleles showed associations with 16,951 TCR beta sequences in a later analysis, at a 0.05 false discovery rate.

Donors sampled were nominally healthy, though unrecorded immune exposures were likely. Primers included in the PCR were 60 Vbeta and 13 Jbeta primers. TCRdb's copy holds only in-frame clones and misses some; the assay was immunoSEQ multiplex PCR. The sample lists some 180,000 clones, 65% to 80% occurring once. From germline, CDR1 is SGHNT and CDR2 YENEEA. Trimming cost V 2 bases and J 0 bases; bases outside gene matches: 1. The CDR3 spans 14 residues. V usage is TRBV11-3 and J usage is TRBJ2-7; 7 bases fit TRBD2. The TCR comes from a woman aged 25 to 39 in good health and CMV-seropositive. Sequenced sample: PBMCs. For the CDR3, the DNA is TGTGCCAGCAGCTTACTAGCGGTCTCCTACGAGCAGTACTTC. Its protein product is CASSLLAVSYEQYF.